The present entry profiles one T cell receptor beta chain with its context. This sample was taken from a study of T cell responses to AZD1222 COVID-19 vaccine. V was clipped by 7 bases and J by 6 bases; unmatched bases: 16. The CDR3 length is 16 residues. The V gene's germline CDR1 is MNHNY and CDR2 SVGAGI (reference sequence). TCRdb's table, derived via immunoSEQ multiplex PCR, lists solely in-frame clones and lacks some. The sample includes some 120,000 clones, around 88% seen only once; the top ten take just over 9.5%. The rearrangement joins TRBV6-6 to TRBJ2-7; 9 nucleotides agree with TRBD1. The sample consisted of peripheral blood, taken on day 0 of AZD1222 vaccination. The clonotype was recovered from an adult in good health. The CDR3 DNA reads TGTGCCAGCACCGGACAGGGGAAAGCCCACGGTGGCGAGCAGTACTTC. This encodes CASTGQGKAHGGEQYF.